This T cell receptor (beta chain) emerged from a study of T-cell reconstitution after alpha-beta-depleted transplantation in children. This clonotype was counted a few times. The ends were cut back, 0 bases at V and 10 bases at J, with 14 bases in the middle. This CDR3 has 15 amino acids. The germline gives CDR1 SGHRS, CDR2 YFSETQ. Unique molecular identifiers were used to barcode this TCRbeta library. TCRdb redid the calling of the PCR reads with MiXCR, one entry per CDR3 protein. Here the sample spans approximately 390,000 distinct CDR3 sequences, roughly a tenth being singletons. The genes are TRBV5-1 and TRBJ1-6; D is perhaps TRBD1 (6 bases). This sequence was found in a human donor who donated a stem cell graft to a child with acute myeloid leukemia. Sequenced material: PBMCs from the stem cell graft donor, taken from the stem cell graft. The CDR3 sequence: CASSLGTGIISPLHF. The CDR3 DNA reads as TGCGCCAGCAGCTTGGGCACAGGGATCATCTCACCCCTCCACTTT.